This entry is about one TCR beta chain. What it binds is unknown. This sample is part of a study of cytomegalovirus exposure and HLA in healthy donors. Study-level findings and limits: The presence/absence work took it that sequencing depth was about the same across donors. For TCR beta chains, V- and J-gene trimming was later linked to a missense DCLRE1C variant. With further analysis later on, most CMV-associated TCR beta chains appeared HLA-restricted. TCR beta sequences numbering under 20,000 were associated with HLA alleles at 0.05 false discovery rate in a later analysis.

The PCR had 60 Vbeta and 13 Jbeta primers. The protocol was immunoSEQ multiplex PCR, while the TCRdb copy is restricted to in-frame clones and leaves out a portion. The sample has under 200,000 clones; roughly 79% are singletons. Trimming took 2 bases from V and 3 from J, leaving 9 bases between them. This CDR3 comprises 14 residues. CDR1 SGHAT and CDR2 FQNNGV come from the germline V gene. The chain carries TRBV11-2 and TRBJ2-3; D remains unclear. The source of this sequence is a male donor in good health and CMV-seropositive. The sample comprised PBMCs. CDR3 amino acids: CASSLHRRTDTQYF. CDR3 coding DNA: TGTGCCAGCAGCTTACACCGGAGAACAGATACGCAGTATTTT.